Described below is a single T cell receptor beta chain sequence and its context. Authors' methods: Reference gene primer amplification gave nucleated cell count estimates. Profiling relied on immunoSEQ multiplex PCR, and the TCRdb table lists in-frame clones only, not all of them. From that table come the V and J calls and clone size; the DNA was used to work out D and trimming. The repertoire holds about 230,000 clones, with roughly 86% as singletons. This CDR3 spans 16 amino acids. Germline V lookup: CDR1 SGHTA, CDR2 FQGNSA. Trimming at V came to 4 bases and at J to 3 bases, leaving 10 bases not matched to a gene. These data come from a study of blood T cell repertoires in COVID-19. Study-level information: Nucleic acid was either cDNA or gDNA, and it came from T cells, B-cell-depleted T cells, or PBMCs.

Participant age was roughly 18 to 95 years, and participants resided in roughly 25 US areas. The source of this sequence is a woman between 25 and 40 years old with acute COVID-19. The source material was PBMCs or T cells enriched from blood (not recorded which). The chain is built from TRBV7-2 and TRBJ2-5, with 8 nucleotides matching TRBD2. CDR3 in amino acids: CASSWVKTSEEETQYF. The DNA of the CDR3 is TGTGCCAGCAGCTGGGTGAAGACTAGCGAGGAAGAGACCCAGTACTTC.